These 23 T cell receptor beta chains share one sample of origin, sequenced in a study of regulatory T cells in long-lasting Graves disease. Time point defined: newly diagnosed GD, antithyroid drugs for less than 3 months. The TCR library was made from RNA extracted from PBMCs. Relying on iRepertoire HTBI primers and Arm-PCR of CDR3 regions, the team built TCR beta libraries. Each CDR3 protein gets one entry after TCRdb re-called the multiplex PCR reads with MiXCR. The sample yields approximately 300,000 distinct CDR3 sequences, 15% to 20% seen once. Source: peripheral blood mononuclear cells (PBMCs), taken at new diagnosis, from a patient treated with antithyroid drugs. These receptors all come from a female donor with Graves disease.

This clonotype was recorded at least ten times. This chain uses TRBV5-1 with TRBJ2-6; weak D call: TRBD1 (5 bases). From germline, CDR1 is SGHRS and CDR2 YFSETQ. This CDR3 has 15 residues. V was pared by 3 bases and J by 0 bases, with 7 bases between. DNA of the CDR3: TGCGCCAGCAGCTCACAGGCCTCTGGGGCCAACGTCCTGACTTTC. Protein sequence: CASSSQASGANVLTF.

The table lists this clonotype with many counts. The chain uses TRBV6-4 and TRBJ1-2; TRBD1 matches at 10 bases. Trimming cost V 2 bases and J 2 bases; bases outside gene matches: 8. The germline V gene encodes CDR1 MRHNA and CDR2 SNTAGT. The CDR3 totals 17 residues. CDR3 DNA sequence: TGTGCCAGCAGTGACACCGGACAGGGGGGCTCGAACTATGGCTACACCTTC. Translation: CASSDTGQGGSNYGYTF.

This chain uses TRBV27 with TRBJ2-1; TRBD2 is a possible D gene (6 bases). The CDR3 is 13 residues long. The V gene lost 3 bases and the J gene lost 10 bases, with 13 bases spanning the gap. The V gene's germline CDR1 is MNHEY and CDR2 SMNVEV (reference sequence). This CDR3 reads CASSLGLTYEQFF. The DNA for the CDR3 is TGTGCCAGCAGTTTGGGACTTACCTACGAGCAGTTCTTC.

This clonotype was counted many times. The rearrangement links TRBV28 to TRBJ2-5; TRBD2 is a possible D gene (6 bases). The CDR3 has 17 amino acids. V dropped 1 base and J dropped 7 bases, with 22 bases sitting between them. Germline V gives CDR1 MDHEN, CDR2 SYDVKM. The CDR3 spells CASSLSFRDWEFVTQYF. The CDR3, as DNA: TGTGCCAGCAGTTTATCTTTCCGGGACTGGGAATTTGTGACCCAGTACTTC. Full variable domain (rest looked up from reference TRBV28 and TRBJ2-5): DVKVTQSSRYLVKRTGEKVFLECVQDMDHENMFWYRQDPGLGLRLIYFSYDVKMKEKGDIPEGYSVSREKKERFSLILESASTNQTSMYLCASSLSFRDWEFVTQYFGPGTRLLVL.

This clonotype was seen a few times. The rearrangement joins TRBV5-4 to TRBJ2-7; D unresolved. CDR3 size: 15 residues. Per germline, CDR1 SGHNT and CDR2 YYREEE (reference sequence). Trimming left V 4 bases short and J 2 bases short, with 16 bases between. The CDR3 loop is CASSPRWSDPYEQYF. CDR3 sequence (DNA): TGTGCCAGCAGCCCGCGGTGGTCTGATCCCTACGAGCAGTACTTC.

The chain links TRBV5-6 to TRBJ2-5, with a tentative D call TRBD1 (5 bases). The germline CDR1 and CDR2 sequences are SGHDT and YYEEEE. The length of the CDR3 is 13 residues. Trimming cost V 4 bases and J 7 bases, with 14 bases left between them. CDR3 nucleotides: TGTGCCAGCAGCGACGACCCAAGGGGGACCCAGTACTTC. Amino acid sequence: CASSDDPRGTQYF.

This clonotype was seen ten or more times. V gene TRBV12-3 or TRBV12-4 combines with J gene TRBJ1-6; TRBD1 matches at 10 bases. The CDR3 totals 15 residues. Trimming cost V 5 bases and J 7 bases; bases outside gene matches: 5. The chain's CDR3 is CASSTGQGTNSPLHF. The CDR3 DNA is TGTGCCAGCAGTACGGGACAGGGGACGAATTCACCCCTCCACTTT.

In its sample, this clonotype was seen many times. The chain carries TRBV28 and TRBJ2-3, with 7 bases aligning to TRBD2. J gave up 0 bases and V 2 bases, and 5 bases lay outside the gene matches. The CDR3 consists of 16 residues. Germline V gene sequence: CDR1 MDHEN, CDR2 SYDVKM. In nucleotides, the CDR3 is TGTGCCAGCAGTTTACGGGGGGTCGCTAGCACAGATACGCAGTATTTT. Translation: CASSLRGVASTDTQYF.

As concerns this clonotype: This sequence may be a read error, since a much larger clone differs from it by one base. V and J are TRBV9 and TRBJ2-1; 9 bases align to TRBD2. The germline V gene encodes CDR1 SGDLS and CDR2 YYNGEE. This CDR3 spans 16 amino acids. J gave up 0 bases and V 2 bases, and 3 bases lay outside the gene matches. Written as DNA, the CDR3 is TGTGCCAGCAGCGTCGGCGGGGGGGCCTCCTACAATGAGCAGTTCTTC. Translating it yields CASSVGGGASYNEQFF.

A note on this clonotype: It differs at one base from a far larger clone, so likely a read error. This chain joins TRBV2 and TRBJ2-1, with 7 bases identical to TRBD1. V shed 6 bases and J 10 bases; nucleotides not matched to a gene: 9. In germline, CDR1 is SNHLY, CDR2 FYNNEI. This CDR3 contains 13 residues. DNA for the CDR3: TGTGCCAGCAGAGTCGACAGGGCCTACGAGCAGTTCTTC. It yields the protein CASRVDRAYEQFF.

About this clonotype: One junction end does not reproduce the germline sequence, and a read error may be involved. The J gene is TRBJ2-5, the V gene TRBV29-1; a possible D gene is TRBD2 (5 bases). Germline CDR1 is SQVTM and CDR2 is ANQGSEA. This CDR3 region has 10 residues. This CDR3 is CGVTGETQYF. The CDR3 nucleotides are TGCGGCGTTACGGGGGAGACCCAGTACTTC.

This sequence joins TRBV5-6 and TRBJ2-7; D is perhaps TRBD2 (6 bases). Germline lookup yields CDR1 SGHDT and CDR2 YYEEEE. V was trimmed by 3 bases and J by 0 bases, leaving 10 bases between them. CDR3 length equals 14 residues. The chain's CDR3 is CASSSGTASYEQYF. The CDR3 DNA reads TGTGCCAGCAGCTCCGGGACTGCCTCCTACGAGCAGTACTTC.

This clonotype showed up just once. The genes are TRBV7-9 and TRBJ1-4; D gene uncertain. In germline, CDR1 is SEHNR, CDR2 FQNEAQ (reference sequence). The CDR3 extends over 12 amino acids. Trimming left V 5 bases short and J 7 bases short, with 8 bases between. The CDR3 DNA sequence: TGTGCCAGCAGCCAAGTGGTTGAAAAACTGTTTTTT. It codes for CASSQVVEKLFF.

Ten or more counts support this clonotype. The rearrangement uses TRBV12-3 or TRBV12-4 and TRBJ1-5; a weak D match, TRBD1 (6 bases). Trimming cost V 2 bases and J 1 base, with 9 bases left between them. The CDR3 is made up of 15 amino acids. DNA of the CDR3: TGTGCCAGCAGTTTAACAGGGTGGAGCAATCAGCCCCAGCATTTT. Its protein product is CASSLTGWSNQPQHF.

This clonotype has more than one count but fewer than ten. This rearrangement joins TRBV5-4 to TRBJ2-5; D tentatively reads TRBD1 or TRBD2 (5 bases each). Trimming left V 1 base short and J 4 bases short, with 11 bases between. The germline V gene has CDR1 SGHNT and CDR2 YYREEE (reference sequence). This CDR3 is built from 14 residues. The CDR3 here is CASSLYRGPETQYF. The CDR3 DNA is TGTGCCAGCAGCTTGTATCGGGGCCCAGAGACCCAGTACTTC.

This clonotype was detected ten times or more. CDR3 in amino acids: CASSGAPQGGPLQYF. DNA of the CDR3: TGTGCCAGCAGTGGGGCCCCACAGGGGGGGCCCTTGCAGTATTTT. V and J are TRBV2 and TRBJ2-3; D possibly corresponds to TRBD1 (8 bases). The CDR3 spans 15 residues. Germline values: CDR1 SNHLY, CDR2 FYNNEI. V lost 4 bases, J lost 11 bases, and 22 bases lay in between.

This clonotype was seen ten or more times. The chain uses TRBV11-2 and TRBJ2-1, with D tentatively TRBD1 (5 bases). Deletions cut 2 bases from V and 0 bases from J, with 14 bases between. The CDR3 covers 17 residues. Germline V CDR1 and CDR2: SGHAT, FQNNGV. The DNA of the CDR3 is TGTGCCAGCAGCTTACCGAGTGGGGCGTCCTCCTACAATGAGCAGTTCTTC. This codes for CASSLPSGASSYNEQFF. Filled out from reference TRBV11-2 and TRBJ2-1, the complete variable domain reads EAGVAQSPRYKIIEKRQSVAFWCNPISGHATLYWYQQILGQGPKLLIQFQNNGVVDDSQLPKDRFSAERLKGVDSTLKIQPAKLEDSAVYLCASSLPSGASSYNEQFFGPGTRLTVL.

This clonotype was seen ten or more times. V and J are TRBV25-1 and TRBJ2-2; D is unclear. The V and J ends lost 5 bases and 3 bases respectively, with 7 bases between them. The CDR3 has 13 residues. Looked up from germline, CDR1 is MGHDK and CDR2 is SYGVNS. The chain's CDR3 is CASSQQYTGELFF. Here the CDR3 DNA reads TGTGCCAGCAGTCAACAGTACACCGGGGAGCTGTTTTTT.

This clonotype has only one observation. This sequence joins TRBV7-9 and TRBJ2-1; TRBD2 matches at 11 bases. The J segment lost 3 bases and the V segment lost 5 bases, leaving 6 bases of the junction unmatched. The germline V gene has CDR1 SEHNR and CDR2 FQNEAQ (reference sequence). The CDR3 length is 16 residues. As DNA, the CDR3 is TGTGCCAGCAGCCCCCAGACTAGCGGGAACTACAATGAGCAGTTCTTC. Translated, it gives CASSPQTSGNYNEQFF.

This clonotype was counted ten times or more. The V call is TRBV6-2 or TRBV6-3, the J call TRBJ1-3; 8 bases agree with TRBD1. The V and J ends lost 4 bases and 2 bases, in that order; junction bases with no gene match: 7. Germline CDR1 is MNHEY and CDR2 is SVGEGT. The CDR3 runs to 16 residues. CDR3 sequence (DNA): TGTGCCAGCAGTTCCGGACAGGGACCGGCTGGAAACACCATATATTTT. Its translation is CASSSGQGPAGNTIYF.

This clonotype occurred many times. This chain joins TRBV9 and TRBJ2-1; 12 nucleotides align to TRBD2. J gave up 10 bases and V 4 bases, and 12 bases lay outside the gene matches. CDR3 size: 16 residues. CDR1 is SGDLS, CDR2 YYNGEE, per germline. The CDR3 DNA is TGTGCCAGCAGCATTGGCCTAGCGGGAGGGGAAATAGAGCAGTTCTTC. It specifies CASSIGLAGGEIEQFF.

CDR3 sequence: CASSRAGTYNEQFF. The CDR3 DNA reads TGTGCCAGCAGTCGAGCGGGGACCTACAATGAGCAGTTCTTC. This chain uses TRBV12-3 or TRBV12-4 with TRBJ2-1; 7 bases fit TRBD2. The CDR3 contains 14 residues. The ends lost 5 bases at V and 2 bases at J; junction bases unmatched: 3.

This clonotype was picked up a small number of times. J is TRBJ2-2 and V is TRBV19; tentatively, D is TRBD2 (6 bases). CDR1 LNHDA and CDR2 SQIVND come from the germline V gene (reference sequence). The V end was cut by 6 bases, the J end by 7 bases, with 21 bases between. The length of the CDR3 is 16 residues. The DNA for the CDR3 is TGTGCCAGTAGCAACTCCCTCCGGGGGTACCACGGGGAGCTGTTTTTT. Translated: CASSNSLRGYHGELFF.